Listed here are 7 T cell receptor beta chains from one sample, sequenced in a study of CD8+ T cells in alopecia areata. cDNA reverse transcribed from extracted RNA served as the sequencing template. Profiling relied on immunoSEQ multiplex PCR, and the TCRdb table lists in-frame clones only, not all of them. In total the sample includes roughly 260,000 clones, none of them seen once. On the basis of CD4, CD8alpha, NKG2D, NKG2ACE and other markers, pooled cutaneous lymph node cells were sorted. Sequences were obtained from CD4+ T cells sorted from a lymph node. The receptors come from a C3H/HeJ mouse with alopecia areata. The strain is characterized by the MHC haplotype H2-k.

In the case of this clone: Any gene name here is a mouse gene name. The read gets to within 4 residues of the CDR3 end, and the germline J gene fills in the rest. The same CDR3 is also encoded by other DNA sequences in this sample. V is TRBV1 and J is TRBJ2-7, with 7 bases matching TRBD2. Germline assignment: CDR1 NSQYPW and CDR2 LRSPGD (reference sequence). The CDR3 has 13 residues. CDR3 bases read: TGCACCTGCAGTGCGGGGGGGGGAGAT. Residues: CTCSAGGGD. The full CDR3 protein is CTCSAGGGDEQYF.

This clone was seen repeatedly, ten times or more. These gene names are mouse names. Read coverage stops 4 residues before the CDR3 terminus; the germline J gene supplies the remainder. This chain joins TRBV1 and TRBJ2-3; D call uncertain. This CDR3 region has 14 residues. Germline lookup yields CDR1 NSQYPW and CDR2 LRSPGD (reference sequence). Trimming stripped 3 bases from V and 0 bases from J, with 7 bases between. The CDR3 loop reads CTCSAQTSAETLYF. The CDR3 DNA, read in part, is TGCACCTGCAGTGCCCAGACTAGTGCAGAA.

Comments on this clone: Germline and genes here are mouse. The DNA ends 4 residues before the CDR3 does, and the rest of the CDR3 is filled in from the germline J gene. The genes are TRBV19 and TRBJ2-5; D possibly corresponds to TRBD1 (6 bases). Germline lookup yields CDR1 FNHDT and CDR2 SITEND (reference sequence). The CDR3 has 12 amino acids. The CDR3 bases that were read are TGTGCCAGCAGAAACAGGGAAGAC. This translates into CASRNRED. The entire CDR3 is CASRNREDTQYF.

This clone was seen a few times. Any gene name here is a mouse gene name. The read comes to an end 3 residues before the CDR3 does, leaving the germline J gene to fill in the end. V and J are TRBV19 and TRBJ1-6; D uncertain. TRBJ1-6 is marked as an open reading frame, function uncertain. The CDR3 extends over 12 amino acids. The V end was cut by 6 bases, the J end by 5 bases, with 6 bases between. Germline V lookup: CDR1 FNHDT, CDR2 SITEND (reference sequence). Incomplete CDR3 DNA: TGTGCCAGCACCAAAAATAATTCGCCC. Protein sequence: CASTKNNSP. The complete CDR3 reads CASTKNNSPLYF.

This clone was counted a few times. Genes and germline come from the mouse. The DNA read from the CDR3 is TGTGCTAGCAGTTCTGACAGGGGGCAAGAC. This encodes CASSSDRGQD. The entire CDR3 is CASSSDRGQDTQYF. The rearrangement links TRBV29 to TRBJ2-5; 9 positions agree with TRBD1. The sequenced fragment ends 4 residues before the CDR3 boundary, so the rest is inferred from the germline J gene. Germline V gene data show CDR1 as MSHET and CDR2 as SYDVDS. The CDR3 loop spans 14 amino acids. With 4 bases clipped from V and 3 bases from J, the junction kept 2 bases outside the gene matches.

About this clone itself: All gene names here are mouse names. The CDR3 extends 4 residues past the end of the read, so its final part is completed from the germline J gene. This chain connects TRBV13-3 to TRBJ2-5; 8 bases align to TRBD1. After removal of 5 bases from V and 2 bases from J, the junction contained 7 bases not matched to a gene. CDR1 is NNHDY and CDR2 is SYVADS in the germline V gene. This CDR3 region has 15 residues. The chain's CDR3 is CASRDREVPQDTQYF. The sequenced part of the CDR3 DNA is TGTGCCAGCAGGGACAGGGAGGTGCCCCAAGAC.

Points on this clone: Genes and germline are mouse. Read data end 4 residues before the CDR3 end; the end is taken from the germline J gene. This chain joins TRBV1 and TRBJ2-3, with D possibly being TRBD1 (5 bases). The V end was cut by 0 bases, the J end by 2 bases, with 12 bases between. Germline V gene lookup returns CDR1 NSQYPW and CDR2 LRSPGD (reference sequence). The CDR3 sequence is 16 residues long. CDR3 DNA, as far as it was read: TGCACCTGCAGTGCAGATGAGACAGTTTTTGCAGAA. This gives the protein CTCSADETVFAE. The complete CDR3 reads CTCSADETVFAETLYF.